One sample yielded the 27 T cell receptor beta chains listed below, sequenced in a study of beta chain features in type 1 diabetes (dated by TCRdb to the late 2010s). Results the study describes overall, beyond this receptor: Type 1 diabetes patients showed a moderate but significant shortening of TCRB CDR3 length in all four CD4+ subsets.

No antigen has been assigned to these receptors. Library prep was done by the immunoSEQ multiplex PCR assay. The entire amount of isolated RNA was reverse transcribed using the High Capacity cDNA Reverse Transcription Kit, so the sequenced TCRB transcripts were expressed ones. TCRdb limited this immuneACCESS table to in-frame rearrangements with V and J called. A share of clones is missing; checked studies link under half to unresolved V genes, and the rest is unexplained. This sample lists some 190,000 clones; 7.8% were detected once. The ten largest make up 0.94% of the sample. Sequenced material: central memory CD4+ T cells from blood. The source is a woman in her 40s with type 1 diabetes.

This chain connects TRBV15 to TRBJ2-7; maybe TRBD2 (6 bases). Germline V gene sequence: CDR1 LNHNV, CDR2 YYDKDF (reference sequence). Trimming removed 1 base at V and 9 bases at J, with 10 bases between. The CDR3 has 12 amino acids. CDR3: CATSRGYGGQYF. The DNA for the CDR3 is TGTGCCACCAGCAGAGGGTACGGGGGGCAGTACTTC. Looking up the rest from reference TRBV15 and TRBJ2-7 gives the full variable domain: DAMVIQNPRYQVTQFGKPVTLSCSQTLNHNVMYWYQQKSSQAPKLLFHYYDKDFNNEADTPDNFQSRRPNTSFCFLDIRSPGLGDTAMYLCATSRGYGGQYFGPGTRLTVT.

The chain carries TRBV18 and TRBJ1-1; D is perhaps TRBD1 (6 bases). V dropped 3 bases and J dropped 7 bases, with 12 bases sitting between them. This CDR3 has 13 residues. Germline V lookup: CDR1 KGHSH, CDR2 LQKENI. The CDR3 region has the DNA TGTGCCAGCTCACCGGACCCGACAGGTGAAGCTTTCTTT. Translation gives CASSPDPTGEAFF.

This clone was seen only a few times. The V call is TRBV18, the J call TRBJ1-6; the match to TRBD1 covers 8 bases. After removal of 0 bases from V and 7 bases from J, the junction contained 8 bases not matched to a gene. The CDR3 is 17 amino acids. Germline assignment: CDR1 KGHSH and CDR2 LQKENI. CDR3 coding DNA: TGTGCCAGCTCACCACCAGGATCGACAGGGGTGAATTCACCCCTCCACTTT. Its translation: CASSPPGSTGVNSPLHF.

This clone showed up just a few times. This rearrangement joins TRBV5-4 to TRBJ1-2; D is unclear. The CDR3 totals 12 residues. V lost 4 bases and J lost 8, with 12 bases in between. Germline V gene lookup returns CDR1 SGHNT and CDR2 YYREEE (reference sequence). The DNA of the CDR3 is TGTGCCAGCAGCCGGCGGCTAACAGGCTACACCTTC. Protein sequence: CASSRRLTGYTF.

This clone has only a few counts. The rearrangement uses TRBV19 and TRBJ2-5; 7 bases line up with TRBD1. CDR3 size: 14 residues. Trimming at V came to 7 bases and at J to 4 bases, leaving 9 bases not matched to a gene. The V gene's germline CDR1 is LNHDA and CDR2 SQIVND (reference sequence). CDR3 in DNA: TGTGCCAGTACCGGCGGCAGGGGGAGAGAGACCCAGTACTTC. It encodes CASTGGRGRETQYF.

This clone was recorded at least ten times. The chain employs TRBV28 and TRBJ2-7, with a weak D call TRBD1 (6 bases). Germline CDR1 MDHEN, CDR2 SYDVKM. Trimming stripped 5 bases from V and 0 bases from J, with 11 bases between. This CDR3 is built from 14 residues. This chain's CDR3 is CASSGQPHSYEQYF. The CDR3, as DNA: TGTGCCAGCAGTGGACAGCCACACTCCTACGAGCAGTACTTC. Variable domain in full (rest from reference TRBV28 and TRBJ2-7): DVKVTQSSRYLVKRTGEKVFLECVQDMDHENMFWYRQDPGLGLRLIYFSYDVKMKEKGDIPEGYSVSREKKERFSLILESASTNQTSMYLCASSGQPHSYEQYFGPGTRLTVT.

The chain combines TRBV30 with TRBJ1-3; unclear D gene. Germline loops: CDR1 GTSNPN, CDR2 SVGIG (reference sequence). The CDR3 is 16 residues long. Trimming shortened V by 2 bases and J by 0 bases, and 14 bases separated the two germline ends. The CDR3 loop is CAWSPEALFSGNTIYF. CDR3 DNA sequence: TGTGCCTGGAGTCCGGAGGCCCTATTCTCTGGAAACACCATATATTTT.

The V and J genes are TRBV27 and TRBJ1-5; 10 bases are shared with TRBD1. Germline V CDR1 and CDR2: MNHEY, SMNVEV (reference sequence). J was trimmed by 7 bases and V by 5 bases; bases with no gene match: 20. CDR3 length equals 19 residues. This chain's CDR3 is CASSPSGTGEVLAPQPQHF. For the CDR3, the DNA is TGTGCCAGCAGTCCTTCCGGGACAGGGGAGGTTTTGGCCCCGCAGCCCCAGCATTTT.

The V gene is TRBV25-1, the J gene TRBJ1-2; 7 positions agree with TRBD1. Germline V CDR1 and CDR2: MGHDK, SYGVNS. V trimming: 5 bases; J trimming: 4 bases; junction bases outside the gene matches: 10. The CDR3 is made up of 15 amino acids. The CDR3: CASSPPGQLFYGYTF. DNA for the CDR3: TGTGCCAGCAGTCCACCGGGACAGCTTTTCTATGGCTACACCTTC.

This clone occurred a few times. J is TRBJ2-5 and V is TRBV7-2, with 8 bases matching TRBD2. The CDR3 consists of 16 residues. V lost 5 bases and J lost 2; bases outside the gene matches: 10. Germline V gene lookup returns CDR1 SGHTA and CDR2 FQGNSA. In DNA form, the CDR3 reads TGTGCCAGCAGCCCCCTGGTAGCGGGGATTCAAGAGACCCAGTACTTC. It encodes CASSPLVAGIQETQYF.

The chain links TRBV5-4 to TRBJ1-5; D may be TRBD1 (5 bases). V was shortened by 4 bases and J by 3 bases, with 14 bases between the two germline ends. The CDR3 runs to 15 residues. In germline, CDR1 is SGHNT, CDR2 YYREEE (reference sequence). This CDR3 reads CASSPEGFTNQPQHF. DNA for the CDR3: TGTGCCAGCAGCCCGGAGGGGTTTACCAATCAGCCCCAGCATTTT. Full variable domain (outside the CDR3, taken from reference TRBV5-4 and TRBJ1-5): ETGVTQSPTHLIKTRGQQVTLRCSSQSGHNTVSWYQQALGQGPQFIFQYYREEENGRGNFPPRFSGLQFPNYSSELNVNALELDDSALYLCASSPEGFTNQPQHFGDGTRLSIL.

This clone appeared a few times. The genes are TRBV4-1 and TRBJ2-7; 9 bases align to TRBD1. Per germline, CDR1 MGHRA and CDR2 YSYEKL. The V gene end was trimmed by 4 bases and the J gene end by 5 bases; junction bases not matched to a gene: 3. There are 13 residues in the CDR3. In DNA, the CDR3 is TGCGCCAGCAGCCGCCGGACAGGGGACGAGCAGTACTTC. This translates into CASSRRTGDEQYF.

This clone has only a few counts. The rearrangement joins TRBV5-5 to TRBJ1-6; the D is unclear. Trimming removed 0 bases from V and 8 bases from J, with 12 bases in between. Germline CDR1 SGHKS, CDR2 YYEKEE (reference sequence). The CDR3 sequence is 15 residues long. CDR3 DNA: TGTGCCAGCAGCTTGGCCTCTGTAGGAGATTCACCCCTCCACTTT. Its translation is CASSLASVGDSPLHF.

The chain carries TRBV7-2 and TRBJ1-2; TRBD1 matches 9 bases. CDR1 is SGHTA and CDR2 is FQGNSA in the germline V gene. The CDR3 is made up of 14 amino acids. V dropped 5 bases and J dropped 2; count of bases not matched to a gene: 3. The CDR3 DNA follows: TGTGCCAGCAGCGGGGGACAGGGCAACTATGGCTACACCTTC. This gives the protein CASSGGQGNYGYTF.

This clone was observed a handful of times. This chain links TRBV27 with TRBJ1-5; 9 nucleotides agree with TRBD1. The V segment lost 0 bases and the J segment 4 bases; nucleotides outside the gene matches: 7. The CDR3 length is 17 residues. Germline-derived CDR1 and CDR2 are MNHEY and SMNVEV (reference sequence). CDR3 sequence: CASSLSGRQGENQPQHF. The CDR3 bases are TGTGCCAGCAGTTTATCGGGACGACAGGGGGAAAATCAGCCCCAGCATTTT.

This clone was detected a few times. The rearrangement joins TRBV7-8 to TRBJ2-7; D is unresolved. The ends were cut back, 7 bases at V and 0 bases at J, with 13 bases in the middle. CDR3 length equals 14 residues. Looked up from germline, CDR1 is SGHVS and CDR2 is FQNEAQ. CDR3 in amino acids: CASTLDGFSYEQYF. The CDR3 bases are TGTGCCAGCACCCTAGACGGTTTCTCCTACGAGCAGTACTTC.

The chain couples TRBV18 to TRBJ2-5; D is undetermined. The germline V gene encodes CDR1 KGHSH and CDR2 LQKENI. Trimming left V 2 bases short and J 5 bases short, with 15 bases between. This CDR3 has 15 residues. The CDR3 nucleotides are TGTGCCAGCTCACCATTACCCGAACCCGGGGAGACCCAGTACTTC. Encoded protein: CASSPLPEPGETQYF.

The genes are TRBV11-3 and TRBJ2-3; D not certain. V lost 8 bases and J 11 bases, leaving 5 bases between the germline ends. Germline assignment: CDR1 SGHNT and CDR2 YENEEA. This CDR3 has 8 residues. The CDR3 here is CASGQQYF. In DNA, the CDR3 is TGTGCCAGCGGCCAGCAGTATTTT.

The rearrangement joins TRBV28 to TRBJ2-7; 9 positions agree with TRBD1. The CDR3 sequence is 16 residues long. V shed 3 bases, J shed 1 base, and the junction held 7 bases outside the gene matches. The V gene's germline CDR1 is MDHEN and CDR2 SYDVKM. The CDR3 is CASSFPGTGISYEQYF. In DNA, the CDR3 is TGTGCCAGCAGTTTTCCCGGGACAGGGATTTCCTACGAGCAGTACTTC.

CDR3 DNA sequence: TGTGCCAGTAGTCCCTCGGGGGGCAGCGACGAGCAGTACTTC. Residues: CASSPSGGSDEQYF. This chain uses TRBV19 with TRBJ2-7; D possibly corresponds to TRBD2 (7 bases). CDR1 and CDR2 from the germline V gene are LNHDA and SQIVND (reference sequence). The CDR3 is 14 amino acids. V dropped 5 bases and J dropped 5 bases, with 16 bases sitting between them. The full variable domain, rest sourced from reference TRBV19 and TRBJ2-7, is DGGITQSPKYLFRKEGQNVTLSCEQNLNHDAMYWYRQDPGQGLRLIYYSQIVNDFQKGDIAEGYSVSREKKESFPLTVTSAQKNPTAFYLCASSPSGGSDEQYFGPGTRLTVT.

This clone was counted a few times. The gene calls are TRBV2 and TRBJ1-2; 8 nucleotides agree with TRBD1. Germline CDR1 is SNHLY and CDR2 is FYNNEI. The CDR3 has 13 residues. After removal of 4 bases from V and 2 bases from J, the junction contained 0 bases not matched to a gene. The CDR3 here is CASSGQGNYGYTF. CDR3 nucleotide sequence: TGTGCCAGCAGTGGACAGGGGAACTATGGCTACACCTTC.

In its sample, this clone was seen a few times. The rearrangement uses TRBV30 and TRBJ2-2; D not certain. Trimming removed 7 bases from V and 7 bases from J, with 10 bases in between. The V gene's germline CDR1 is GTSNPN and CDR2 SVGIG (reference sequence). The CDR3 contains 11 residues. The CDR3 loop is CAFSTVGELFF. For the CDR3, the DNA is TGTGCCTTCTCTACGGTCGGGGAGCTGTTTTTT.

The CDR3: CASSVRFPGANVLTF. In nucleotides, the CDR3 is TGTGCCAGCAGCGTCAGGTTTCCTGGGGCCAACGTCCTGACTTTC. This rearrangement joins TRBV28 to TRBJ2-6; no clear D gene. Germline values: CDR1 MDHEN, CDR2 SYDVKM. The length of the CDR3 is 15 residues. Trimming stripped 6 bases from V and 2 bases from J, with 11 bases between.

This clone turned up a few times. The chain has TRBV29-1 and TRBJ2-5, with D possibly matching TRBD2 (5 bases). V was shortened by 5 bases and J by 2 bases, with 9 bases between the two germline ends. The CDR3 sequence is 12 residues long. Germline V CDR1 and CDR2: SQVTM, ANQGSEA. The CDR3 DNA sequence: TGCAGCGTTCTTAGCGTACAAGAGACCCAGTACTTC. Residues: CSVLSVQETQYF.

A few counts support this clone. One end of the junction fails to match germline, which may point to a read error. V and J are TRBV7-7 and TRBJ2-1; 7 bases line up with TRBD1. The germline V gene encodes CDR1 SSHAT and CDR2 FNYEAQ (reference sequence). The CDR3 is 13 residues long. CDR3 DNA sequence: TGTGCTAGCAGCCGCGACAGGGCTACTGAGCAGTTCTTC. Translating gives CASSRDRATEQFF.

This clone came up a few times. The chain uses TRBV6-1 and TRBJ1-2; 7 bases are shared with TRBD1. V lost 5 bases and J lost 7; bases outside the gene matches: 10. This CDR3 is 14 amino acids long. Per the germline V gene, CDR1 is MNHNS and CDR2 is SASEGT. CDR3 coding DNA: TGTGCCAGCAGTCCCTACGACAGGGCGGCTGGCTACACCTTC. Amino acid sequence: CASSPYDRAAGYTF.

This clone appeared a few times. The rearrangement links TRBV5-1 to TRBJ1-6; 9 bases align to TRBD1. Trimming took 4 bases from V and 14 from J; bases not matched to a gene: 10. Germline V gives CDR1 SGHRS, CDR2 YFSETQ. This CDR3 region has 14 residues. The CDR3 DNA follows: TGCGCCAGCAGCCCAGGGGACAGGGAGACAGCCCTCCACTTT. This gives the protein CASSPGDRETALHF.